This TCR beta chain was identified in a study of T cells in Graves' hyperthyroidism and ophthalmopathy. Germline V gives CDR1 MGHRA, CDR2 YSYEKL. V lost 9 bases to trimming and J lost 5 bases, with 20 bases between them. This CDR3 spans 15 amino acids. At least ten counts were recorded for this clonotype. Template material for amplifying TCR beta CDR3 regions consisted of RNA transcripts. Researchers ran a first-round RT-PCR on the TCR CDR3 using the HTBI primer set. TCRdb reanalysed the multiplex PCR reads using MiXCR and keeps one entry per CDR3 protein. The profile shows 350,000 to 400,000 distinct CDR3 sequences, 18% of them singletons.

The sample consisted of blood. This sequence joins TRBV4-1 and TRBJ1-5; D is ambiguous. The receptor comes from a man aged 18 to 30 with Graves' ophthalmopathy. CDR3 coding DNA: TGCGCCAGTGCTCCCGAGGTCAGGAGTGATCAGCCCCAGCATTTT. This sequence encodes CASAPEVRSDQPQHF.